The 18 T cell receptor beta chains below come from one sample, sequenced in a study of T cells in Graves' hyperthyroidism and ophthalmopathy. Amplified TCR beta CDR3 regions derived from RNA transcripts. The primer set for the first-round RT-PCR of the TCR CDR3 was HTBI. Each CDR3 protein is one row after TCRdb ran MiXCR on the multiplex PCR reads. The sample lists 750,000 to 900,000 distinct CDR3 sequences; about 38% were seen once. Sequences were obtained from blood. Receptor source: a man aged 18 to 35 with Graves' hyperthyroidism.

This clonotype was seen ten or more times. Here the CDR3 reads CASSVGDRAEQYF. DNA of the CDR3: TGTGCCAGCAGCGTAGGCGACAGGGCTGAGCAGTACTTC. The chain combines TRBV9 with TRBJ2-7; 7 bases line up with TRBD1. CDR3 length: 13 residues. CDR1 is SGDLS and CDR2 is YYNGEE in the germline V gene. After removal of 0 bases from V and 7 bases from J, the junction contained 4 bases not matched to a gene.

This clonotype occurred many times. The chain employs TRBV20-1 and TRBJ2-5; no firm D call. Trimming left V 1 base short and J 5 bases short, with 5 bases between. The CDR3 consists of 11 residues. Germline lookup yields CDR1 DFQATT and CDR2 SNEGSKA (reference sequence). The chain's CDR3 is CSARVGETQYF. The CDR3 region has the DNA TGCAGTGCTAGAGTGGGGGAGACCCAGTACTTC.

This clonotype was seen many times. The CDR3 nucleotides read TGCAGTGCCCTGAGGGGCTTCTCCTACGAGCAGTACTTC. Translation: CSALRGFSYEQYF. The chain recombines TRBV20-1 with TRBJ2-7; D possibly uses TRBD1 or TRBD2 (5 bases each). V lost 6 bases to trimming and J lost 0 bases, with 12 bases between them. Germline assignment: CDR1 DFQATT and CDR2 SNEGSKA (reference sequence). The CDR3 is made up of 13 amino acids.

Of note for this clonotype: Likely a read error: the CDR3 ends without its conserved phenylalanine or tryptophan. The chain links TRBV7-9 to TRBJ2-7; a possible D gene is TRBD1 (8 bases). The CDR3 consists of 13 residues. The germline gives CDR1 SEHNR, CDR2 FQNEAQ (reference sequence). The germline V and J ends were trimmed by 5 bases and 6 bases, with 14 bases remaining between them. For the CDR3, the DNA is TGTGCCAGCAGCCTGGACAGGGAGGGCGAGCAGTACCTC. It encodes CASSLDREGEQYL.

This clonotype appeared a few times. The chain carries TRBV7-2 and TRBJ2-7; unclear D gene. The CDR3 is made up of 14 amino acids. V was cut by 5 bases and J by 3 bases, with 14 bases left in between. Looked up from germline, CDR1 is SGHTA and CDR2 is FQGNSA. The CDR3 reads CASSPRAVYYEQYF. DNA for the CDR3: TGTGCCAGCAGCCCCCGTGCGGTCTACTACGAGCAGTACTTC.

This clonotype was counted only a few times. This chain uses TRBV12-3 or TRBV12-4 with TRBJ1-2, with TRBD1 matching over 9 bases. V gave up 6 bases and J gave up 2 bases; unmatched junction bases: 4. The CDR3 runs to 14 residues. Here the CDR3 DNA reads TGTGCCAGCAGGGGACAGGGATGGAACTATGGCTACACCTTC. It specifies CASRGQGWNYGYTF.

The CDR3 loop is CSPMGYTEAFF. CDR3 coding DNA: TGCAGCCCAATGGGATACACTGAAGCTTTCTTT. The chain couples TRBV29-1 to TRBJ1-1, with D unresolved. This CDR3 is 11 amino acids long. Germline CDR1 reads SQVTM; CDR2 reads ANQGSEA. The germline V and J ends were trimmed by 8 bases and 3 bases, with 10 bases remaining between them.

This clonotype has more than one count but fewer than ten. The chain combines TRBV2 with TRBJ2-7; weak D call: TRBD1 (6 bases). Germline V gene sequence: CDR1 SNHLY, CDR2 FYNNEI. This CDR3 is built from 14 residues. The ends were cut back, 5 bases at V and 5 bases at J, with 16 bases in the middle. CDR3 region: CASSLVAGAHEQYF. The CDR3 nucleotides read TGTGCCAGCAGTTTAGTCGCAGGGGCCCACGAGCAGTACTTC.

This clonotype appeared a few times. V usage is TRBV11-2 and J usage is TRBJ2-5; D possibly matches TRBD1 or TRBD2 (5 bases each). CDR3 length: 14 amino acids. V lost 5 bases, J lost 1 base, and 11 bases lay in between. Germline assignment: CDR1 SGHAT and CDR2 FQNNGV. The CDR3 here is CASSRDGAQETQYF. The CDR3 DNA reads TGTGCCAGCAGCCGAGACGGGGCCCAAGAGACCCAGTACTTC.

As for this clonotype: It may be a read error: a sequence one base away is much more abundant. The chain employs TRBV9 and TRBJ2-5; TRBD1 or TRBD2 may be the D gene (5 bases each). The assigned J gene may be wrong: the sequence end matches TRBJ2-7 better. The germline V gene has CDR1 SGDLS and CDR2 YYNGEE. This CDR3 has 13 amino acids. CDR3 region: CASSVRDRDEQYF. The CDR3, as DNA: TGTGCCAGCAGCGTACGGGACCGGGACGAGCAGTACTTC.

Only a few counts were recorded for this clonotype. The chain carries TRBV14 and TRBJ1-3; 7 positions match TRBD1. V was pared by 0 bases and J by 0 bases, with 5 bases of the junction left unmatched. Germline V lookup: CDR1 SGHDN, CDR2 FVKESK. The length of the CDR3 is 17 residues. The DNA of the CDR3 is TGTGCCAGCAGCCAAGATAGGACAGGTAGCTCTGGAAACACCATATATTTT. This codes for CASSQDRTGSSGNTIYF.

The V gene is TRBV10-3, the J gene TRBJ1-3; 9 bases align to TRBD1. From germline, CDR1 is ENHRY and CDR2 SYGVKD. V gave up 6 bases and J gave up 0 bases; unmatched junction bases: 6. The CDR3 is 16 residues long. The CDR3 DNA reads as TGTGCCATCAGCCCGACAGGGGGGAACTCTGGAAACACCATATATTTT. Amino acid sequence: CAISPTGGNSGNTIYF.

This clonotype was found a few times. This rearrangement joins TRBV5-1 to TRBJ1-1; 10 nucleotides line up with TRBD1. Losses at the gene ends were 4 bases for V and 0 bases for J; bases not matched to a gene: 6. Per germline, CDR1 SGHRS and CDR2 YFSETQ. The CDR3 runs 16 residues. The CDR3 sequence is CASSPRTGGVNTEAFF. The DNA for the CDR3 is TGCGCCAGCAGCCCACGGACAGGGGGAGTGAACACTGAAGCTTTCTTT.

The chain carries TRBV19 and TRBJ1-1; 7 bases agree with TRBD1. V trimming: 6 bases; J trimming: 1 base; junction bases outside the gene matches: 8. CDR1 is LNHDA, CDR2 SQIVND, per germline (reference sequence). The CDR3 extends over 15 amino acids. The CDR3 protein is CASSPGGHGNTEAFF. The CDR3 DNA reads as TGTGCCAGTAGCCCAGGGGGTCATGGGAACACTGAAGCTTTCTTT. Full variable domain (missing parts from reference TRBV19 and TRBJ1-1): DGGITQSPKYLFRKEGQNVTLSCEQNLNHDAMYWYRQDPGQGLRLIYYSQIVNDFQKGDIAEGYSVSREKKESFPLTVTSAQKNPTAFYLCASSPGGHGNTEAFFGQGTRLTVV.

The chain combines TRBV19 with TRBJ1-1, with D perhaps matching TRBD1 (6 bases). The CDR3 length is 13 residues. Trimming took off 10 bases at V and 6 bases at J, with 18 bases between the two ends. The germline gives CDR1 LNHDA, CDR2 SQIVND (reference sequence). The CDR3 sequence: CATAGWTASEAFF. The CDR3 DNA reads TGTGCCACCGCGGGTTGGACAGCCTCTGAAGCTTTCTTT.

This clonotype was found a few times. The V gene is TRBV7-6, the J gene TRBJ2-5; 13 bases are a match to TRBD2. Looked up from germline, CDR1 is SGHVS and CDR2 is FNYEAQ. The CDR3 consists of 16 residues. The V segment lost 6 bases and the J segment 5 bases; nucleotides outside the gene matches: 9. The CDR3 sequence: CASSLTSGGPKETQYF. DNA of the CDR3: TGTGCCAGCAGTCTGACTAGCGGGGGGCCGAAGGAGACCCAGTACTTC. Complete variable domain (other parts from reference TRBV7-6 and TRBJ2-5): GAGVSQSPRYKVTKRGQDVALRCDPISGHVSLYWYRQALGQGPEFLTYFNYEAQQDKSGLPNDRFSAERPEGSISTLTIQRTEQRDSAMYRCASSLTSGGPKETQYFGPGTRLLVL.

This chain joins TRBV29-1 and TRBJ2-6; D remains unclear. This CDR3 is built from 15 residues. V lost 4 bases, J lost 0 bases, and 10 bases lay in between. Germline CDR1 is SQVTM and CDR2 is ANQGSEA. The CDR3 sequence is CSVAGQYSGANVLTF. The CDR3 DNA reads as TGCAGCGTTGCGGGCCAGTACTCTGGGGCCAACGTCCTGACTTTC.

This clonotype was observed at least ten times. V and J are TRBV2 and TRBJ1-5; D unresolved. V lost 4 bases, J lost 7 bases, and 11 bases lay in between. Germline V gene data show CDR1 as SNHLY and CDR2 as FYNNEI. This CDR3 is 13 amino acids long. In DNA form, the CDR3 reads TGTGCCAGCAGTGTCGGCGGTTGGCAGCCCCAGCATTTT. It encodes CASSVGGWQPQHF. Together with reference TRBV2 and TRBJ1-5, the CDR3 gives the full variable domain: EPEVTQTPSHQVTQMGQEVILRCVPISNHLYFYWYRQILGQKVEFLVSFYNNEISEKSEIFDDQFSVERPDGSNFTLKIRSTKLEDSAMYFCASSVGGWQPQHFGDGTRLSIL.